The rows below give T cell receptor beta chains drawn from one sample of a study of cytomegalovirus exposure and HLA in healthy donors. TCRdb's copy holds only in-frame clones and misses some; the assay was immunoSEQ multiplex PCR. The sample consists of about 160,000 clones, around 80% of them appearing once. Specimen: PBMCs. The receptors originated from a man aged 40-49 years in good health and CMV-seronegative. CDR3s leave out the opening cysteine and the closing phenylalanine or tryptophan. Each record gives: J gene, V gene, CDR3 protein.

j_call: TRBJ2-3; v_call: TRBV6-5; cdr3_aa: ASSVRDDTDTQY
j_call: TRBJ2-5; v_call: TRBV7-9; cdr3_aa: SSTLGPYRGESQY
j_call: TRBJ2-4; v_call: TRBV7-8; cdr3_aa: ASSSQEGSSQY
j_call: TRBJ2-4; v_call: TRBV14; cdr3_aa: ASSQGGLGANSQY
j_call: TRBJ2-1; v_call: TRBV5-4; cdr3_aa: ASSPGTSNEQF
j_call: TRBJ2-7; v_call: TRBV12-2; cdr3_aa: ASRPRQDQHYEQY
j_call: TRBJ1-5; v_call: TRBV2; cdr3_aa: ASSDRTPEGQPQH
j_call: TRBJ2-1; v_call: TRBV28; cdr3_aa: ASSYETTYNEQF
j_call: TRBJ1-5; v_call: TRBV27; cdr3_aa: ASSFTSPGAANQPQH
j_call: TRBJ2-3; v_call: TRBV7-2; cdr3_aa: AAPWRAEDTQY
j_call: TRBJ2-1; v_call: TRBV27; cdr3_aa: ASSLGQGLRNEQF
j_call: TRBJ2-4; v_call: TRBV2; cdr3_aa: ASRSGTGYTIQY
j_call: TRBJ1-6; v_call: TRBV27; cdr3_aa: ASSLQGLDSPLH
j_call: TRBJ1-5; v_call: TRBV15; cdr3_aa: ATSRDGGGNNQPQH
j_call: TRBJ1-5; v_call: TRBV2; cdr3_aa: ASSNPIRSNQPQH
j_call: TRBJ1-1; v_call: TRBV7-9; cdr3_aa: ASSSDRPNTEAF
j_call: TRBJ1-2; v_call: TRBV5-6; cdr3_aa: ASRAELDRGASYGYT